The 17 T cell receptor beta chains below were found in one sample sequenced in a study of metastatic and nonmetastatic thyroid tumors. Patients underwent thyroid surgery, and none had received any treatment before it. TCRdb recomputed clones from the PCR reads via MiXCR. Seen here are under 50,000 clones, 22% observed once, and the top ten hold about 4%. Sequences were obtained from blood. The origin of the receptors is a male donor with papillary thyroid cancer or a benign thyroid nodule (not recorded which). Some clones in this sample may be carry-over from other donors' samples.

This chain joins TRBV11-2 and TRBJ1-2, with D tentatively TRBD1 (5 bases). This CDR3 is built from 14 residues. In germline, CDR1 is SGHAT, CDR2 FQNNGV. V was cut by 3 bases and J by 4 bases, with 12 bases left in between. The CDR3 is CASSFDSQLYGYTF. The CDR3 DNA reads TGTGCCAGCAGCTTTGACAGTCAACTCTATGGCTACACCTTC.

The CDR3 protein is CASSWEWDTEAFF. Written as DNA, the CDR3 is TGTGCCAGCAGTTGGGAGTGGGACACTGAAGCTTTCTTT. The chain links TRBV12-3 or TRBV12-4 to TRBJ1-1; D is ambiguous. This CDR3 has 13 residues. Trimming left V 4 bases short and J 3 bases short, with 9 bases between.

The sample holds many counts of this clone. This chain connects TRBV7-9 to TRBJ2-2; D unclear. The germline V and J ends were trimmed by 3 bases and 3 bases, with 8 bases remaining between them. This CDR3 contains 14 residues. Germline assignment: CDR1 SEHNR and CDR2 FQNEAQ (reference sequence). CDR3 coding DNA: TGTGCCAGCAGCTTGGGCCAGTACACCGGGGAGCTGTTTTTT. Translated: CASSLGQYTGELFF.

This clone occurred many times. The V and J genes are TRBV20-1 and TRBJ2-3, with 8 bases aligning to TRBD2. Unmatched junction bases numbered 11, after V lost 3 bases and J lost 0 bases. The CDR3 length is 17 residues. The germline V gene has CDR1 DFQATT and CDR2 SNEGSKA (reference sequence). CDR3 amino acids: CSASSPGGNPSTDTQYF. CDR3 DNA sequence: TGCAGTGCTAGTTCTCCGGGGGGGAACCCTAGCACAGATACGCAGTATTTT.

In its sample, this clone was seen many times. This chain connects TRBV27 to TRBJ2-7; no clear D gene. Trimming stripped 6 bases from V and 2 bases from J, with 2 bases between. This CDR3 contains 10 residues. The V gene's germline CDR1 is MNHEY and CDR2 SMNVEV (reference sequence). CDR3 in DNA: TGTGCCAGCAGAGCCTACGAGCAGTACTTC. Residues: CASRAYEQYF.

The CDR3 DNA follows: TGTGCCAGCAGCTTAGGCCTAAGGCCTAGCGGGATGGCGGGAGAGACCCAGTACTTC. It is translated as CASSLGLRPSGMAGETQYF. This chain connects TRBV13 to TRBJ2-5; 9 bases line up with TRBD2. The trim removed 0 bases at V and 4 bases at J, leaving 15 bases unmatched. Germline CDR1 is PRHDT and CDR2 is FYEKMQ (reference sequence). The CDR3 has 19 amino acids.

This clone was picked up many times. The chain has TRBV30 and TRBJ2-3, with D tentatively TRBD1 or TRBD2 (5 bases each). Germline V gene sequence: CDR1 GTSNPN, CDR2 SVGIG (reference sequence). CDR3 length: 14 residues. Trimming cost V 4 bases and J 1 base, with 12 bases left between them. CDR3 residues: CAWTPLGGTDTQYF. CDR3 DNA sequence: TGTGCCTGGACTCCCTTGGGGGGCACAGATACGCAGTATTTT.

This clone was seen many times. V gene TRBV6-5 combines with J gene TRBJ2-1, with 8 bases fitting TRBD2. The CDR3 covers 17 residues. Germline V lookup: CDR1 MNHEY, CDR2 SVGAGI. After removal of 6 bases from V and 0 bases from J, the junction contained 10 bases not matched to a gene. CDR3 sequence (DNA): TGTGCCAGCAGACCAAGACTAGCGCAAAGCTCCTACAATGAGCAGTTCTTC. Translating it yields CASRPRLAQSSYNEQFF.

This clone was detected many times. The rearrangement links TRBV6-4 to TRBJ2-1, with 8 bases lining up with TRBD1. The CDR3 spans 16 residues. Germline CDR1 is MRHNA and CDR2 is SNTAGT. Germline trimming cut 4 bases from V and 4 bases from J; bases unmatched to any gene: 9. This CDR3 reads CASSGTAGTGYNEQFF. The CDR3, as DNA: TGTGCCAGCAGTGGAACCGCCGGGACAGGTTACAATGAGCAGTTCTTC.

The rearrangement uses TRBV19 and TRBJ1-1, with D possibly TRBD1 on 5 matching bases. The V end lost 6 bases, the J end lost 3 bases, and 11 bases lay between the germline ends. Germline V gene data show CDR1 as LNHDA and CDR2 as SQIVND (reference sequence). The CDR3 contains 13 residues. The DNA for the CDR3 is TGTGCCAGTAGGGACACGTCGTACACTGAAGCTTTCTTT. It yields the protein CASRDTSYTEAFF.

This clone was counted a few times. The chain recombines TRBV6-1 with TRBJ1-5; 8 nucleotides agree with TRBD1. The V gene's germline CDR1 is MNHNS and CDR2 SASEGT. J gave up 3 bases and V 4 bases, and 11 bases lay outside the gene matches. This CDR3 has 17 amino acids. The CDR3 region is CASSARPDRGLNQPQHF. CDR3 coding DNA: TGTGCCAGCAGTGCCAGACCCGACAGGGGTCTCAATCAGCCCCAGCATTTT.

This clone was observed a few times. This chain's CDR3 is CASVRQGPYTF. CDR3 DNA sequence: TGTGCCAGCGTAAGACAGGGGCCCTACACCTTC. The genes are TRBV6-1 and TRBJ1-2; TRBD1 aligns across 8 bases. The ends lost 8 bases at V and 10 bases at J; junction bases unmatched: 6. Germline lookup yields CDR1 MNHNS and CDR2 SASEGT. This CDR3 is built from 11 residues.

This clone appeared many times. V usage is TRBV5-1 and J usage is TRBJ1-1; 7 bases are shared with TRBD1. Germline V CDR1 and CDR2: SGHRS, YFSETQ. This CDR3 spans 17 amino acids. Trimming took 2 bases from V and 1 from J; bases not matched to a gene: 11. The chain's CDR3 is CASSFTGDRGKNTEAFF. Here the CDR3 DNA reads TGCGCCAGCAGCTTCACAGGGGATCGGGGTAAGAACACTGAAGCTTTCTTT.

This clone was seen many times. V gene TRBV5-4 combines with J gene TRBJ2-3; 11 bases align to TRBD2. CDR3 length: 18 amino acids. CDR1 is SGHNT and CDR2 is YYREEE in the germline V gene (reference sequence). J gave up 1 base and V 1 base, and 8 bases lay outside the gene matches. The CDR3 sequence is CASSLTPGLADRTDTQYF. The CDR3 bases are TGTGCCAGCAGCTTGACACCGGGACTAGCGGACCGCACAGATACGCAGTATTTT.

This clone was seen many times. J is TRBJ1-2 and V is TRBV27; possibly TRBD1 for D (5 bases). The CDR3 covers 13 residues. CDR1 and CDR2 from the germline V gene are MNHEY and SMNVEV (reference sequence). Trimming removed 8 bases at V and 10 bases at J, with 20 bases between. CDR3 bases: TGTGCCAGCTGGGAAAGGGGTCGGCGGGACTACACCTTC. It is translated as CASWERGRRDYTF.

The sample holds a few counts of this clone. The chain links TRBV3-1 to TRBJ2-5; 12 bases map to TRBD1. V shed 3 bases and J 4 bases; nucleotides not matched to a gene: 9. Germline V gene sequence: CDR1 LGHDT, CDR2 YNNKEL (reference sequence). The CDR3 extends over 17 amino acids. The CDR3 sequence: CASSHRSGQGARETQYF. The CDR3 coding sequence is TGTGCCAGCAGCCACCGCTCGGGACAGGGGGCGCGAGAGACCCAGTACTTC.

This clone occurred many times. The V call is TRBV5-1, the J call TRBJ1-1, with D maybe TRBD1 (5 bases). Germline CDR1 reads SGHRS; CDR2 reads YFSETQ. The CDR3 is 15 residues long. Trimming stripped 1 base from V and 3 bases from J, with 13 bases between. The CDR3 here is CASSLFSGRDTEAFF. In DNA, the CDR3 is TGCGCCAGCAGCTTGTTTAGCGGCAGGGACACTGAAGCTTTCTTT.